This T cell receptor beta chain was profiled in a study of CD8+CD57+ T cells in acquired aplastic anemia. Genomic DNA templated the TCR beta VDJ and CDR3 profiling. TCRdb ran MiXCR on the reads and lists one entry per CDR3 protein. Of around 250,000 distinct CDR3 sequences listed, roughly 82% were seen once; the top ten hold roughly 42%. The patients chosen for sequencing had shown expansion of CD8+CD57+ cells (detected by flow cytometry). This clonotype was recorded a few times. The TCR comes from a human donor with aplastic anemia. The sample was sorted CD4+, CD8+, or CD8+CD57+ T cells (not recorded which) from PBMCs.

The CDR3 nucleotides read TGTGCCAGCAGTCAAGGGCGCAGGGAGCTGTTTTTT. This translates into CASSQGRRELFF. The gene calls are TRBV7-9 and TRBJ2-2, with D hard to call. Trimming took 6 bases from V and 9 from J, leaving 11 bases between them. The CDR3 has 12 residues. The germline V gene encodes CDR1 SEHNR and CDR2 FQNEAQ (reference sequence).